Shown below are 9 T cell receptor beta chains from a single sample sequenced in a study of T cell clonotyping in hematopoietic cell transplantation. Sequenced by immunoSEQ multiplex PCR; TCRdb stores in-frame clones only, minus some. The data show about 45,000 clones, about four fifths seen once. The time point denotes: recipient sample about 28 days before transplant, after cytoreduction. Sequences were derived from peripheral blood mononuclear cells, sampled before stem cell transplant. These receptors all come from a man between 60 and 75 years old with myelodysplastic syndrome. Some clones in this sample may be carry-over from other donors' samples.

This clone appeared once. CDR3 residues: CASSQGGQGGAPLHF. CDR3 nucleotide sequence: TGTGCCAGCAGCCAAGGGGGGCAGGGAGGAGCACCCCTCCACTTT. V usage is TRBV4-2 and J usage is TRBJ1-6; tentatively, D is TRBD1 (6 bases). V lost 1 base, J lost 11 bases, and 15 bases lay in between. There are 15 residues in the CDR3. Germline lookup yields CDR1 LGHNA and CDR2 YNFKEQ.

The V call is TRBV7-6, the J call TRBJ1-6; D is unresolved. The CDR3 contains 13 residues. Trimming left V 5 bases short and J 8 bases short, with 10 bases between. The germline V gene encodes CDR1 SGHVS and CDR2 FNYEAQ. The CDR3 nucleotides are TGTGCCAGCAGCCTTGACATGGATTCACCCCTCCACTTT. This codes for CASSLDMDSPLHF.

The chain uses TRBV7-8 and TRBJ2-5; 8 nucleotides line up with TRBD2. V was clipped by 1 base and J by 0 bases; unmatched bases: 4. This CDR3 comprises 16 residues. CDR1 and CDR2 from the germline V gene are SGHVS and FQNEAQ. CDR3 protein: CASSLEAGGYQETQYF. Written as DNA, the CDR3 is TGTGCCAGCAGCTTAGAGGCGGGGGGCTACCAAGAGACCCAGTACTTC.

V gene TRBV20-1 combines with J gene TRBJ1-6; D gene ambiguous. The CDR3 runs 11 residues. Trimming pared 3 bases from V and 10 bases from J, leaving 7 bases between. Looked up from germline, CDR1 is DFQATT and CDR2 is SNEGSKA (reference sequence). CDR3 residues: CSARGGSPLHF. For the CDR3, the DNA is TGCAGTGCTAGGGGTGGGTCACCCCTCCACTTT.

The rearrangement joins TRBV28 to TRBJ1-5; D perhaps matches TRBD1 (5 bases). This CDR3 is built from 21 residues. V was clipped by 2 bases and J by 2 bases, with 28 bases between them. Germline loops: CDR1 MDHEN, CDR2 SYDVKM. This chain's CDR3 is CASSLKPGAKGGRFGNQPQHF. The CDR3 DNA sequence: TGTGCCAGCAGTTTAAAACCTGGGGCCAAGGGTGGGAGATTTGGCAATCAGCCCCAGCATTTT.

V usage is TRBV7-9 and J usage is TRBJ1-2, with TRBD1 as a possible D gene (6 bases). The germline CDR1 and CDR2 sequences are SEHNR and FQNEAQ (reference sequence). With 1 base removed from V and 2 bases from J, the gap between germline ends came to 11 bases. The CDR3 has 15 residues. In DNA, the CDR3 is TGTGCCAGCAGCTTAGGGGGACAAAAGAACTATGGCTACACCTTC. Protein product: CASSLGGQKNYGYTF.

This chain joins TRBV11-2 and TRBJ2-3; D is ambiguous. CDR1 is SGHAT, CDR2 FQNNGV, per germline. V gave up 3 bases and J gave up 4 bases, with 11 bases separating them. CDR3 size: 14 residues. CDR3 DNA sequence: TGTGCCAGCAGCTTTACCCGGGCCCCAGATACGCAGTATTTT. Translation gives CASSFTRAPDTQYF.

The chain uses TRBV25-1 and TRBJ1-1; tentatively, D is TRBD1 (6 bases). Germline assignment: CDR1 MGHDK and CDR2 SYGVNS. Trimming shortened V by 6 bases and J by 4 bases, and 12 bases separated the two germline ends. CDR3 length equals 13 residues. In DNA, the CDR3 is TGTGCCAGCAGGGGCCAGGGGTCCACTGAAGCTTTCTTT. Translated, it gives CASRGQGSTEAFF.

This chain joins TRBV5-1 and TRBJ2-3; TRBD1 agrees at 9 bases. In germline, CDR1 is SGHRS, CDR2 YFSETQ. V lost 7 bases, J lost 0 bases, and 12 bases stayed unmatched. The CDR3 has 17 amino acids. The DNA for the CDR3 is TGCGCCAGCGCTGGACCGGGACAGGGACCTAGCACAGATACGCAGTATTTT. It specifies CASAGPGQGPSTDTQYF.